The entry that follows covers one T cell receptor beta chain sequence. No antigen is known for it. Base quality data are lacking; no much larger clone is found one base away. Library method: the immunoSEQ multiplex PCR assay. For the multiplex PCR, a mixture combining 60 forward primers for TCR Vbeta segments and 13 reverse primers for TCR Jbeta segments was used. A multiplex PCR assay on genomic DNA amplified the CDR3 region of rearranged TCR beta genes. The Illumina HiSeq System was used to sequence the amplified TCR beta libraries as 87-base-pair reads. Turning to the authors' computational methods: Across the 670 or so repertoires, a later analysis counted around 80 million unique TCR beta chains, 9.5 million to 12 million of which were shared by at least two donors. Raw reads were error-corrected and collapsed into unique sequences with a nearest-neighbor algorithm that merged closely related sequences to remove PCR and sequencing errors. To assign V, D and J gene segments, CDR3 sequences were aligned to IMGT reference sequences. Each retained sequence needed at least a six-nucleotide match to both a V gene segment and a J gene segment. Rearrangements were classified as productive when the CDR3 lacked stop codons and remained in frame with V and J, and all other rearrangements were classified as non-productive. Following IMGT convention, CDR3 was defined as the stretch from the second conserved V-encoded cysteine to the conserved J-encoded phenylalanine. The earlier analysis of some 550 of the donors excluded any sequence lacking an unambiguous match to a single V gene segment. An earlier analysis of approximately 590 of the donors classified V segments as functional when productive rearrangements were above 56.7% and as segregating when the standard deviation between donors was above 5%. A statistical classification framework was built to diagnose cytomegalovirus status from the catalog of TCR beta chain sequences. A later analysis assigned V and J genes by comparing TCR nucleotide sequences with IMGT/GENE-DB human TR gene sequences. In a later analysis, CDR3 sequences and most-parsimonious VDJ recombination scenarios were assigned using the TCRdist pipeline. A later analysis defined each TCR beta chain by its CDR3 amino acid sequence plus V-gene family, and excluded reads lacking a unique V-gene family. In a later analysis, 450 to 600 highly shared, low-generation-probability nucleotide sequences were removed to address suspected cross-contamination and a sequencing artifact. In a later analysis, a clonal expansion index for each public chain was calculated from normalized within-repertoire ranks of inferred template counts. In a later analysis, generation probabilities were computed using a VDJ recombination model fitted to out-of-frame rearrangements, and the results were checked against IGoR. Hypergeometric tests were used in a later analysis to score TCR-TCR, TCR-HLA and TCR-CMV co-occurrence, with a repertoire-size bias correction applied to the TCR pairs. In a later analysis, false discovery rates were estimated by permuting HLA or CMV assignments 20 times. In a later analysis, co-occurring TCRs were grouped using DBSCAN, with TCRdist sequence similarity added in when clustering inside HLA-allele-positive subsets. Repertoires with fewer than 30,000 or more than 120,000 public chains, plus five repertoires with anomalous nucleotide sharing, were excluded from co-occurrence clustering. In TCRdb, the immuneACCESS table is reduced to in-frame sequences with V and J assigned. These tables do not hold every clone; where another copy was compared, an unresolved V gene accounts for under half, and the others remain unexplained. V, J and clone size reflect that table, while D and trimming were determined from the DNA. The sample profile shows some 130,000 clones; roughly 80% of them were found once. The top ten hold over 9% of the sample.

The data were obtained in a study of cytomegalovirus exposure and HLA in healthy donors (dated by TCRdb to 2016 to 2017). In the study overall: In an earlier analysis of approximately 500 of the donors, roughly 300 Gb of sequence data and 90 million to 120 million unique TCR beta sequences from about 190 million T cells were reported. Of the roughly 410 genotyped donors, 80% to 90% were placed in the genetic ancestry cluster associated with self-reported Caucasian donors. In a later analysis, previously published TCR beta repertoires from about 670 donors were re-analyzed and high-resolution HLA genotyping was added so that TCR occurrence patterns could be studied. The study was designed to test whether signatures of past pathogen exposure could be identified by cataloging public T cell receptors. An earlier analysis of fewer than 750 of the donors used high-throughput TCR beta sequencing to judge whether each TCR beta V gene segment behaved as functional or pseudogenic. A handful of DR-DQ haplotypes were handled as single units for association and clustering because linkage in the cohort was strong. The study profiled the T cell repertoires of approximately 700 subjects by immunosequencing and related them to cytomegalovirus serostatus. The study combined high-throughput TCR immunosequencing, statistical association of individual TCRs with disease status, and machine learning to predict cytomegalovirus infection status. Roughly 300 gigabases of sequencing data and around 85 million unique TCR sequences made up an early release that covered under 750 HLA-typed donors. A separate validation cohort of approximately 130 different subjects was used in addition to the roughly 670-subject first cohort. The number of donors typed differed by locus, with about 629-630 for A, B, C, DRB1 and DQB1, over 500 for DQA1, 600 to 610 for DPA1, and roughly 450 for DPB1. Among a few hundred genotyped donors of the cohort, an average of about 240,000 unique TCR beta nucleotide sequences were sequenced per donor, around 20% of them non-productive. A later genetic analysis took genome-wide SNP genotypes for about three fifths of the roughly 670 donors and used that subset as a discovery cohort. Donor age, sex, ethnicity and CMV serostatus were collected together with the repertoire data. Every discovery cohort repertoire had been produced on one sequencing platform. Rather than using new phenotypic data, the later analysis identified candidate immune exposures from TCR beta sequences and from how often those sequences occurred across donors. HLA typing included class I and class II loci at four-digit resolution.

The cohort comprised more than 550 healthy bone marrow donors. All cohort members were sampled while nominally healthy, although unrecorded immune exposures were likely present. The donor tested CMV seropositive and was one of the 289 seropositive cohort members. Every donor gave a peripheral blood sample, and the peripheral blood mononuclear cells from that sample were used for TCR beta sequencing. The Qiagen DNeasy Blood Extraction Kit was used to extract genomic DNA from the blood cell samples. The paper's findings and limits, for the study overall: Correlated functional status among segregating V segments might reflect linkage disequilibrium, but an unknown experimental factor could not be ruled out. Because counts were too low, approximately 18 rarely observed V segments, including chromosome 9 orphons, were excluded from the earlier analysis of roughly 580 of the donors. In a later analysis, HLA-associated TCR beta chains were found to be more clonally expanded and to have lower generation probabilities than equally common non-associated chains. CMV serostatus was the only immune exposure information available for the cohort. In the study, some 180 TCR beta chains were listed as associated with cytomegalovirus. In vitro tests confirmed that a few of the cytomegalovirus-associated TCR beta chains recognize cytomegalovirus antigens. Cytomegalovirus status was reported to be diagnosed by the classifier with high specificity and sensitivity in both the original and validation cohorts. Several of the top co-occurrence clusters appeared to be linked to parvovirus B19, influenza, CMV and Epstein-Barr virus, according to a later analysis. The sequencing pipeline was judged likely to have produced a cluster of highly shared sequence variants as a technical artifact. According to a later analysis, most CMV-associated TCR beta chains appeared to be HLA-restricted, and the HLA associations seemed to be driven largely by CMV exposure. A further reported finding was that TCR beta sequences accurately predicted the HLA-A and HLA-B alleles for most subjects in the first cohort. The authors suggested that the approach could potentially be generalized to other disease states and immunological phenotypes. Compared with the roughly 720-donor mean, donors in an Asian-associated ancestry cluster had fewer N-insertions in productive TCRs, according to a later genetic analysis. A later genetic analysis associated a missense DCLRE1C variant with V-gene and J-gene trimming of TCR beta chains, and an independent cohort replicated the association. Across donors, most TCR sequences were observed very rarely, whereas some public TCRs were present in many individuals. Because HLA typing was missing for some donors at each locus, association tests included only the typed subset. In a later analysis, TCR association rates were found to vary across HLA loci, with the most associated TCRs seen for DRB1 alleles and the fewest for HLA-C alleles. In an earlier analysis of around 600 of the donors, most TCR beta V segments appeared in productive rearrangements about 87% or about 30% of the time, broadly matching IMGT annotations. In a later analysis, some 17,000 TCR beta sequences were associated with specific HLA alleles at a false discovery rate of 0.05. When HLA alleles, especially DR and DQ, strongly co-occurred, attributing TCR associations to individual alleles was difficult. This cohort had only TCR beta chains sequenced, and the lack of alpha or paired-chain data limited which features could be detected. Sequencing depth was assumed to be roughly uniform across donors in the presence/absence analyses, though that assumption may not hold.

The TCR was taken from a male donor in good health and CMV-seropositive. The sequenced sample consisted of PBMCs.

The DNA sequence follows: TGCGCCAGCAGTCAATGGCGCGGGGTTCAGTACTTC. This encodes CASSQWRGVQYF. The rearrangement joined TRBV23-1 to TRBJ2-4, and TRBD2 may be the D gene, going by 6 matching bases. TRBV23-1 is an ORF; its function is uncertain. Trimming at the junction amounts to 1 base on V and 11 bases on J, and the germline ends lie 9 bases apart. The CDR3 runs 12 amino acids, cysteine and phenylalanine included. Just CDR3 DNA is preserved here, 36 bases in frame from base 1.